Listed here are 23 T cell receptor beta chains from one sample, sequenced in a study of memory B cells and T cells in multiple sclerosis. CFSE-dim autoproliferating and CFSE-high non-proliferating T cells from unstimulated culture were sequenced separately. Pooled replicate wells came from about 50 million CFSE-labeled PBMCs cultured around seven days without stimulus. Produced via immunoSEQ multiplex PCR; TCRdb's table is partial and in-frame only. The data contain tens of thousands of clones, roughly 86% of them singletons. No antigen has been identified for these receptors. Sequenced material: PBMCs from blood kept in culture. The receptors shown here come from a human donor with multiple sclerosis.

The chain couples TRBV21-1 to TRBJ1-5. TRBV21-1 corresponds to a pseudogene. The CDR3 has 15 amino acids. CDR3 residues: CASSKVRQGGQPQHF. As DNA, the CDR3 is TGTGCCAGCAGCAAAGTTCGTCAGGGAGGTCAGCCCCAGCATTTT.

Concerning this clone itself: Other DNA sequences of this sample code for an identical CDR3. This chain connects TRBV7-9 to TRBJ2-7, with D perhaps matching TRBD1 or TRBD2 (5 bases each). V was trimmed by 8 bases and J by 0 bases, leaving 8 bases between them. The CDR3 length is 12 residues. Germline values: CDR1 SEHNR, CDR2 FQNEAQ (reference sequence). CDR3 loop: CASGDGSYEQYF. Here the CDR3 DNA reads TGTGCCAGCGGGGACGGCTCCTACGAGCAGTACTTC.

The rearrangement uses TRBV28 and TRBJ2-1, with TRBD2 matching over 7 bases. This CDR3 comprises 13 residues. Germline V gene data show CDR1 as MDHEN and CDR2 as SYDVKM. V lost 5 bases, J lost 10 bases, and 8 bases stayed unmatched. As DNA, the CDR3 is TGTGCCAGCAGTCCTGGCGGGAGAGTAGAGCAGTTCTTC. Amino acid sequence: CASSPGGRVEQFF.

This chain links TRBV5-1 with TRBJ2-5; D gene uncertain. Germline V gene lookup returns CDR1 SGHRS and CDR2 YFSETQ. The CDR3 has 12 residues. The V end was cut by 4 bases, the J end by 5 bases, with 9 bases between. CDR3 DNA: TGCGCCAGCAGCAGGGAAAGGGAGACCCAGTACTTC. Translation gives CASSRERETQYF.

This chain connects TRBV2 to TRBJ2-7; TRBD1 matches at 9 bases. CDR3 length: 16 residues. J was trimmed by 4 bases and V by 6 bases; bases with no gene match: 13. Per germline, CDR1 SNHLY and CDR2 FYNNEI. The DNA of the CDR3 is TGTGCCAGCAGAATTGGCAGGACAGGGGCTGGGTACGAGCAGTACTTC. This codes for CASRIGRTGAGYEQYF.

DNA for the CDR3: TGTGCCAGCAACGGCAGAACTAATGAAAAACTGTTTTTT. Translated, it gives CASNGRTNEKLFF. J is TRBJ1-4 and V is TRBV28; D is unclear. The CDR3 totals 13 residues. The V gene's germline CDR1 is MDHEN and CDR2 SYDVKM. Trimming left V 7 bases short and J 1 base short, with 7 bases between.

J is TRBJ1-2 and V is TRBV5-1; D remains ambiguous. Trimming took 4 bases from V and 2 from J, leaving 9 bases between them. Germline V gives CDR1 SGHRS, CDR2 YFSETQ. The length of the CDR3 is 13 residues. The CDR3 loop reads CASSDGRNYGYTF. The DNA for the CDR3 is TGCGCCAGCAGCGACGGACGGAACTATGGCTACACCTTC.

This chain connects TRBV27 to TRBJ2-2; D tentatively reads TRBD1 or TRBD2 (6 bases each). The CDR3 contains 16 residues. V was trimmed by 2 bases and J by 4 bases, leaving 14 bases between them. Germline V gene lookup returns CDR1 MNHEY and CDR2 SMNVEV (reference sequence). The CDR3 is CASSLIIGGSTGELFF. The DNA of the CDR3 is TGTGCCAGCAGTTTAATTATCGGGGGCAGCACCGGGGAGCTGTTTTTT.

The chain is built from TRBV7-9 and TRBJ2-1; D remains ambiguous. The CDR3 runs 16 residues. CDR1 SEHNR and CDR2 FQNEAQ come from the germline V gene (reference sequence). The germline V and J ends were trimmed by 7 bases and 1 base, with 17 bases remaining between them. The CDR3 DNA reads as TGTGCCAGCACCAGTGGACCTCCCGGGTCCTACAATGAGCAGTTCTTC. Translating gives CASTSGPPGSYNEQFF.

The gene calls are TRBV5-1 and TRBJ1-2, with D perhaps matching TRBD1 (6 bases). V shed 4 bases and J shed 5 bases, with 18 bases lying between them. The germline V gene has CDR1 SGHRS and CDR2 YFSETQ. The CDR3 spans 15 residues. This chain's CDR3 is CASSPALQGGYGYTF. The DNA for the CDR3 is TGCGCCAGCAGCCCCGCTTTACAGGGAGGGTATGGCTACACCTTC.

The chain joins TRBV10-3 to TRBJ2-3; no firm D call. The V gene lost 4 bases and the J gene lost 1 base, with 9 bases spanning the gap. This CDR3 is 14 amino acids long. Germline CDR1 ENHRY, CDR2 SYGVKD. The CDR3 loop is CAISVSVRTDTQYF. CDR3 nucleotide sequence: TGTGCCATCAGTGTTTCGGTGCGCACAGATACGCAGTATTTT.

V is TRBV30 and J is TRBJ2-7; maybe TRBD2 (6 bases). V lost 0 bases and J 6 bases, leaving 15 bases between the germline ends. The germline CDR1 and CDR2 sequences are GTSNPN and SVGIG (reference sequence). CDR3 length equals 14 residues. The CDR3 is CAWSVRLAGGEQYF. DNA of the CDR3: TGTGCCTGGAGTGTAAGGCTAGCCGGGGGCGAGCAGTACTTC.

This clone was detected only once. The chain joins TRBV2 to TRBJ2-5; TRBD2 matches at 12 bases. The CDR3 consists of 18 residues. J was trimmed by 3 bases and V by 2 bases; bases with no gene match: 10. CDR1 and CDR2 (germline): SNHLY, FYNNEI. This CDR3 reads CASSERNLAGGTKETQYF. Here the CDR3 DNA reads TGTGCCAGCAGTGAACGCAACCTAGCGGGAGGGACTAAAGAGACCCAGTACTTC.

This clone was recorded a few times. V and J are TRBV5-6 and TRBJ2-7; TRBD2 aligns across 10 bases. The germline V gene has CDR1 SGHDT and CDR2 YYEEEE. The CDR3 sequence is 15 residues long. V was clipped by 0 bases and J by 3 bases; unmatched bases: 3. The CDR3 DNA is TGTGCCAGCAGCTTGGCCCCTAGCGGGAGCTACGAGCAGTACTTC. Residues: CASSLAPSGSYEQYF. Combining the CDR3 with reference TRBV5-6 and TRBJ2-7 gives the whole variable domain DAGVTQSPTHLIKTRGQQVTLRCSPKSGHDTVSWYQQALGQGPQFIFQYYEEEERQRGNFPDRFSGHQFPNYSSELNVNALLLGDSALYLCASSLAPSGSYEQYFGPGTRLTVT.

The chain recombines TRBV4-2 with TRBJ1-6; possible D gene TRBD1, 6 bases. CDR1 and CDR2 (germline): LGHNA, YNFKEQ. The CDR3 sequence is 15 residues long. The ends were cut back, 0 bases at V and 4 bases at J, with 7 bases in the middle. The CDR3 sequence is CASSQEGGYNSPLHF. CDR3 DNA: TGTGCCAGCAGCCAAGAAGGGGGTTATAATTCACCCCTCCACTTT.

The CDR3, as DNA: TGCGCCAGCAGCCTTCCGGGACAGGGGTTAACCGGGGAGCTGTTTTTT. Translated, it gives CASSLPGQGLTGELFF. This chain links TRBV5-1 with TRBJ2-2, with 10 bases matching TRBD1. Looked up from germline, CDR1 is SGHRS and CDR2 is YFSETQ. The CDR3 runs to 16 residues. V gave up 4 bases and J gave up 5 bases; unmatched junction bases: 8. The full variable domain, rest sourced from reference TRBV5-1 and TRBJ2-2, is KAGVTQTPRYLIKTRGQQVTLSCSPISGHRSVSWYQQTPGQGLQFLFEYFSETQRNKGNFPGRFSGRQFSNSRSEMNVSTLELGDSALYLCASSLPGQGLTGELFFGEGSRLTVL.

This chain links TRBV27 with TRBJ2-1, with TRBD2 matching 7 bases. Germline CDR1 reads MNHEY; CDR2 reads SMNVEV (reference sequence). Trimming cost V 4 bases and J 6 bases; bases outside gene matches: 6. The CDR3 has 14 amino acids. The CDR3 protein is CASSYGRGVNEQFF. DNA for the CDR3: TGTGCCAGCAGTTATGGGAGGGGAGTCAATGAGCAGTTCTTC.

CDR3 nucleotides: TGCGCCAGCAGCCCCCATTTAAGCAATGAGCAGTTCTTC. This gives the protein CASSPHLSNEQFF. This chain uses TRBV4-1 with TRBJ2-1; no reliable D call. Germline assignment: CDR1 MGHRA and CDR2 YSYEKL. V was trimmed by 4 bases and J by 6 bases, leaving 10 bases between them. The CDR3 is made up of 13 amino acids.

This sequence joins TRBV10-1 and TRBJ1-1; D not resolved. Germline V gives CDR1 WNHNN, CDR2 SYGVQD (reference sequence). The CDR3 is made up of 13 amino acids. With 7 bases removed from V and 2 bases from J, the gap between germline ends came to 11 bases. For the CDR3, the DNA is TGCGCCAGCAAGAACGGGATAAACACTGAAGCTTTCTTT. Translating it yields CASKNGINTEAFF.

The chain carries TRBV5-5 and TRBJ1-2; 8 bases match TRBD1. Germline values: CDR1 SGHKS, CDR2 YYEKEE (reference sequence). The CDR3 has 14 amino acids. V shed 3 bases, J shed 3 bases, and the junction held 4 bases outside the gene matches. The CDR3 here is CASSSGGAYYGYTF. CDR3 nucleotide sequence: TGTGCCAGCAGCTCAGGGGGCGCTTACTATGGCTACACCTTC.

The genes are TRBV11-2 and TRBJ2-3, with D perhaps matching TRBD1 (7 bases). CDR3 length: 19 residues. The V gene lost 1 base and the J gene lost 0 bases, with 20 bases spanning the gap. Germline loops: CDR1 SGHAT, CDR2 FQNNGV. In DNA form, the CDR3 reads TGTGCCAGCAGCTTAGTTGGGGGGACCGGGACAGAAAGCACAGATACGCAGTATTTT. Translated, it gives CASSLVGGTGTESTDTQYF. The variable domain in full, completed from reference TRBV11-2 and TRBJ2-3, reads EAGVAQSPRYKIIEKRQSVAFWCNPISGHATLYWYQQILGQGPKLLIQFQNNGVVDDSQLPKDRFSAERLKGVDSTLKIQPAKLEDSAVYLCASSLVGGTGTESTDTQYFGPGTRLTVL.

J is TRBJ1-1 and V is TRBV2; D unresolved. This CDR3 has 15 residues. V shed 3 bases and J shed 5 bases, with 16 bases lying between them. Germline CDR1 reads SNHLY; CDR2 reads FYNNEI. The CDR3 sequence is CASSENGGRGTEAFF. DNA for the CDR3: TGTGCCAGCAGTGAGAACGGAGGAAGAGGGACTGAAGCTTTCTTT.

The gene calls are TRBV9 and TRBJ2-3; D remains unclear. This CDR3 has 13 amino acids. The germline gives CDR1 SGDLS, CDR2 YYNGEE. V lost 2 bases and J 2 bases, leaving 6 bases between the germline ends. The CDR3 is CASSVGYTDTQYF. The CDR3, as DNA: TGTGCCAGCAGCGTGGGGTACACAGATACGCAGTATTTT.